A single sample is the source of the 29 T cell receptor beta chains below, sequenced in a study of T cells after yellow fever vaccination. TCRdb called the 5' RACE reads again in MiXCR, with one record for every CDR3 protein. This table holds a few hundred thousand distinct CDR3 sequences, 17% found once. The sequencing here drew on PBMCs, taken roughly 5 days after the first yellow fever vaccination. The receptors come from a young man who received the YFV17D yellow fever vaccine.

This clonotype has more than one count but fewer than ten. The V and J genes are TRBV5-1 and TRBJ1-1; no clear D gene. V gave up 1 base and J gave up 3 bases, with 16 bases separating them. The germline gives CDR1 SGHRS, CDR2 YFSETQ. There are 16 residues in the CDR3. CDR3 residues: CASSLFNDYRDTEAFF. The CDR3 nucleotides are TGCGCCAGCAGCTTGTTCAATGATTACCGGGACACTGAAGCTTTCTTT.

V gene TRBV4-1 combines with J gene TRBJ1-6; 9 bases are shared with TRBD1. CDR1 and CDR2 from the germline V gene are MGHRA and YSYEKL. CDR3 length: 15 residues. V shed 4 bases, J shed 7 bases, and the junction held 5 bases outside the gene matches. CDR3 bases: TGCGCCAGCAGCCGACCCGGGACAGGGAATTCACCCCTCCACTTT. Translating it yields CASSRPGTGNSPLHF.

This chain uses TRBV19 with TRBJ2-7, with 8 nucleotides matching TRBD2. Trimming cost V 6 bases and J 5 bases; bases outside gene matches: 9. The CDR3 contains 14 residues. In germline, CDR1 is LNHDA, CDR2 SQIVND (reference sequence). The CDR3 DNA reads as TGTGCCAGTAGCCGGGGGGGGTCTTCAAACGAGCAGTACTTC. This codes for CASSRGGSSNEQYF.

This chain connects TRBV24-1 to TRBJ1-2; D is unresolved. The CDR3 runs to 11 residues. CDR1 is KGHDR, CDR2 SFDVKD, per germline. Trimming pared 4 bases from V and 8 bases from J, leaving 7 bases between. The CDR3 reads CATSDSRGYTF. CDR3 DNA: TGTGCCACCAGTGACTCTAGGGGCTACACCTTC.

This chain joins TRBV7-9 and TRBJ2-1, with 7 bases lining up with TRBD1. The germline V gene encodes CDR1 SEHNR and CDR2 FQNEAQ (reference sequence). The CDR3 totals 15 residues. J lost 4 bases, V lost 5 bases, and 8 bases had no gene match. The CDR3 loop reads CASSQRQGQYNEQFF. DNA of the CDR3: TGTGCCAGCAGCCAGCGACAGGGCCAATACAATGAGCAGTTCTTC.

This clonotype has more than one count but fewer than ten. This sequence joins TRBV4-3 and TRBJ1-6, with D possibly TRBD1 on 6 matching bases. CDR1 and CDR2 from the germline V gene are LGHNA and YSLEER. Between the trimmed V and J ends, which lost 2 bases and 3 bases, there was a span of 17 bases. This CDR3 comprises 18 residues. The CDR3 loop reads CASSQRTGGPSYNSPLHF. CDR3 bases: TGCGCCAGCAGCCAACGTACCGGGGGGCCCAGCTATAATTCACCCCTCCACTTT.

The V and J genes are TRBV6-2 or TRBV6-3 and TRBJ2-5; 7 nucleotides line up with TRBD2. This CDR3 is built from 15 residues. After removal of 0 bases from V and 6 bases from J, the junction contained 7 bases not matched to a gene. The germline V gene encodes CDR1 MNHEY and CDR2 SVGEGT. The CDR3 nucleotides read TGTGCCAGCAGTTACTCGACCACTAGCGTGAAGACCCAGTACTTC. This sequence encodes CASSYSTTSVKTQYF.

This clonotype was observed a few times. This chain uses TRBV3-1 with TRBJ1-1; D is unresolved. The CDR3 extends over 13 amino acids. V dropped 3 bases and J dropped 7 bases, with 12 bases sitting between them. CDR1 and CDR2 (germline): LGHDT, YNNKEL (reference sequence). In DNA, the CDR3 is TGTGCCAGCAGCCATTCGTACCCTGATGAAGCTTTCTTT. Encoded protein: CASSHSYPDEAFF.

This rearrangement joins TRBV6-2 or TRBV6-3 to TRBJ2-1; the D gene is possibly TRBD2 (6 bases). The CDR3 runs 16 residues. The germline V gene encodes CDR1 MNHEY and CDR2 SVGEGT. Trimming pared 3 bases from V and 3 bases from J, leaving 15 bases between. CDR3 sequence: CASSYPPLEGYNEQFF. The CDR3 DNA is TGTGCCAGCAGTTATCCCCCCCTGGAGGGCTACAATGAGCAGTTCTTC.

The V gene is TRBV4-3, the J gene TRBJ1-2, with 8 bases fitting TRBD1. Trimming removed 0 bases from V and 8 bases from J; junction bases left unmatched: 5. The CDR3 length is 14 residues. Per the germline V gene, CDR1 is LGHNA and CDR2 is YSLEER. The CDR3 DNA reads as TGCGCCAGCAGCCAAGATCGTGGACAGGGAGGCTACACCTTC. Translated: CASSQDRGQGGYTF.

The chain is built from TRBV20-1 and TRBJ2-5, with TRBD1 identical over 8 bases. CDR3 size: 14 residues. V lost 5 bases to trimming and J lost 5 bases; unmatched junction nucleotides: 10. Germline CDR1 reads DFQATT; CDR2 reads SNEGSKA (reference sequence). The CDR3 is CSARSTGAGETQYF. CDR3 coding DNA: TGCAGTGCTCGTTCGACAGGGGCTGGGGAGACCCAGTACTTC.

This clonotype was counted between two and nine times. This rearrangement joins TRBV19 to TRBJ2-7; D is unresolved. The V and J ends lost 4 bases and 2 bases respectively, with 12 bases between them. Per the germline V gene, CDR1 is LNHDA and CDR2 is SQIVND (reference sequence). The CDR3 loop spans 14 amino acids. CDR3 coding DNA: TGTGCCAGTAGTAGGGCCAGTTCTACCTACGAGCAGTACTTC. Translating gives CASSRASSTYEQYF.

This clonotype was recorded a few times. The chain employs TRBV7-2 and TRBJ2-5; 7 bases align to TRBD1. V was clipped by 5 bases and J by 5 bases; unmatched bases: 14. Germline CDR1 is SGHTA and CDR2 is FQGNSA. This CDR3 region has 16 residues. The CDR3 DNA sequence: TGTGCCAGCAGCGCCCGGAGTAGTACAGGGGTGGAGACCCAGTACTTC. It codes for CASSARSSTGVETQYF.

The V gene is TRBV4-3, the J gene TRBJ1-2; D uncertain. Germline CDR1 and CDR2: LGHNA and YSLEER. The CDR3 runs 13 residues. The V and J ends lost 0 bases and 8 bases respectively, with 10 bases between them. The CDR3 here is CASSQDTWVGYTF. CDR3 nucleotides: TGCGCCAGCAGCCAAGATACGTGGGTGGGCTACACCTTC.

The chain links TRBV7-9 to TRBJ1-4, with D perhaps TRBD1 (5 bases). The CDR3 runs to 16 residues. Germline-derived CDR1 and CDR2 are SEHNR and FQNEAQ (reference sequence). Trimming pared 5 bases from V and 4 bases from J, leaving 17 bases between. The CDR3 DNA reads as TGTGCCAGCAGCCCAGGACACCTGGGTGATAATGAAAAACTGTTTTTT. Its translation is CASSPGHLGDNEKLFF. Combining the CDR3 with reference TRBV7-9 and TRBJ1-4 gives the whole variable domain DTGVSQNPRHKITKRGQNVTFRCDPISEHNRLYWYRQTLGQGPEFLTYFQNEAQLEKSRLLSDRFSAERPKGSFSTLEIQRTEQGDSAMYLCASSPGHLGDNEKLFFGSGTQLSVL.

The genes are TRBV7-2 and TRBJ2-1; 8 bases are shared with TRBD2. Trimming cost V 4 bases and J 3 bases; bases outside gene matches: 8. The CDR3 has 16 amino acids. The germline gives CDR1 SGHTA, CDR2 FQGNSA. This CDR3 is CASSSRGGAFYNEQFF. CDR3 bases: TGTGCCAGCAGCTCCCGGGGGGGGGCGTTCTACAATGAGCAGTTCTTC.

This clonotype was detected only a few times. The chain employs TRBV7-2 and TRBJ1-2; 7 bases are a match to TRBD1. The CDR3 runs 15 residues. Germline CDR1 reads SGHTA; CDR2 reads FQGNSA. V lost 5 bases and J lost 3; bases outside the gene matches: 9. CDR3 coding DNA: TGTGCCAGCAGCCACGTTGACAGGGCCCACTATGGCTACACCTTC. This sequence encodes CASSHVDRAHYGYTF.

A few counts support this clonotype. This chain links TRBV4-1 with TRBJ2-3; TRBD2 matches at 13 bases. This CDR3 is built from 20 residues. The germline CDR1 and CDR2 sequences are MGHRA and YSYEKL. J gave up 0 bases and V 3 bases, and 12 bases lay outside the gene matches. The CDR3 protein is CASSHRTGTSGEESTDTQYF. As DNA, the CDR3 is TGCGCCAGCAGCCATCGTACCGGGACTAGCGGGGAGGAAAGCACAGATACGCAGTATTTT.

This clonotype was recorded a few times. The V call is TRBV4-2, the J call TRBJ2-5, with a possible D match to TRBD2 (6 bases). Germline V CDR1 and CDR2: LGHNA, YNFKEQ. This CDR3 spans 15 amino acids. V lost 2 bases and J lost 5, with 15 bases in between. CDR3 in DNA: TGTGCCAGCAGCCAACCCGAGACTAGGAGGGAGACCCAGTACTTC. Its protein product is CASSQPETRRETQYF.

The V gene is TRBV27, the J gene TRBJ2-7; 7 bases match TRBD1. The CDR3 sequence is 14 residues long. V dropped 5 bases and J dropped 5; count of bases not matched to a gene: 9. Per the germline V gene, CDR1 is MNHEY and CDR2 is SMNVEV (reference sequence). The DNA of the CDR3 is TGTGCCAGCAGTCTGACGGGACAGAGTAACGAGCAGTACTTC. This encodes CASSLTGQSNEQYF.

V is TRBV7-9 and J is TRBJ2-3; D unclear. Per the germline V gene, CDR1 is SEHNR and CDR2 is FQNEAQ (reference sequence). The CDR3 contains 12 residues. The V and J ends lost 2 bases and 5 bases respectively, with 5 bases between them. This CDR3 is CASSLLEDTQYF. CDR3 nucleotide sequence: TGTGCCAGCAGCTTATTAGAAGATACGCAGTATTTT.

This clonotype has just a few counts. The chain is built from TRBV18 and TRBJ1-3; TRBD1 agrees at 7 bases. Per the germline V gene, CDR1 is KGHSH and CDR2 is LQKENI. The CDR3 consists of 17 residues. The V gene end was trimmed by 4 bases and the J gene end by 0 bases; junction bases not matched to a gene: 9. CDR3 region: CASSQYRDRISGNTIYF. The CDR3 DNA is TGTGCCAGCTCACAGTACCGGGACAGAATCTCTGGAAACACCATATATTTT.

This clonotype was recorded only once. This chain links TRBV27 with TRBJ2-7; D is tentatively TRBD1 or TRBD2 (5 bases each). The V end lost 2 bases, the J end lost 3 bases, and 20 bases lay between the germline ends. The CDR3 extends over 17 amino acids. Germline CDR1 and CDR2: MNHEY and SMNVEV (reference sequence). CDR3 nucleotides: TGTGCCAGCAGTTTAGGGCCCCTCCAGGGAACTAGCTACGAGCAGTACTTC. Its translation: CASSLGPLQGTSYEQYF.

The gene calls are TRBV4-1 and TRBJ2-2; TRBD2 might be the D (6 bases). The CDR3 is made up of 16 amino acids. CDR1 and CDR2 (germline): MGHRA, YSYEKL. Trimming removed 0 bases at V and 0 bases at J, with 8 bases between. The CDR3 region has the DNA TGCGCCAGCAGCCAAGAGGGACTGCCGAACACCGGGGAGCTGTTTTTT. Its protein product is CASSQEGLPNTGELFF.

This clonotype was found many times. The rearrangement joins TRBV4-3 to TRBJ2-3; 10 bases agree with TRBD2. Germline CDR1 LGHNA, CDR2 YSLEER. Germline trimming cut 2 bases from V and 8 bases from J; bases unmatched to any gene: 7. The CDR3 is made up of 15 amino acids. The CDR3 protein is CASSQPSGGRVTQYF. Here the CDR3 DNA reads TGCGCCAGCAGCCAACCTAGCGGGGGTCGGGTTACGCAGTATTTT.

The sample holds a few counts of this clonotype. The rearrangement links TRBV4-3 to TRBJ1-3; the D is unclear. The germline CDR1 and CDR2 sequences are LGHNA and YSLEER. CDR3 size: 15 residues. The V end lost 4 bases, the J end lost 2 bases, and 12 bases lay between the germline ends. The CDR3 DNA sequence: TGCGCCAGCAGCCCCAGAGGAGGGCCTGGAAACACCATATATTTT. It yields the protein CASSPRGGPGNTIYF.

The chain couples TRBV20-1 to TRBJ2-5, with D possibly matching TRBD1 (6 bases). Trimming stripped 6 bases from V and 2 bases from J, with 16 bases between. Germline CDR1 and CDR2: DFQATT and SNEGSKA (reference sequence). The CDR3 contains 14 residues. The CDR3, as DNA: TGCAGTGCGACCGGGACAAACTATCAAGAGACCCAGTACTTC. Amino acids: CSATGTNYQETQYF.

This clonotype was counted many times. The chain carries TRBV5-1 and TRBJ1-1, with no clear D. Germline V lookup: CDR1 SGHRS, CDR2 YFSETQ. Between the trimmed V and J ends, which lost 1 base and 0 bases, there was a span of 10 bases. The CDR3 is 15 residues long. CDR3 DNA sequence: TGCGCCAGCAGCTTGTCCATCGCCATGAACACTGAAGCTTTCTTT. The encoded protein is CASSLSIAMNTEAFF.

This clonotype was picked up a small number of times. The CDR3 protein is CATRGGTNEQYF. In DNA form, the CDR3 reads TGTGCCACCCGGGGAGGTACCAACGAGCAGTACTTC. This rearrangement joins TRBV6-6 to TRBJ2-7; a weak D match, TRBD2 (6 bases). V lost 10 bases to trimming and J lost 5 bases, with 15 bases between them. The CDR3 loop spans 12 amino acids. Germline V gene sequence: CDR1 MNHNY, CDR2 SVGAGI (reference sequence).